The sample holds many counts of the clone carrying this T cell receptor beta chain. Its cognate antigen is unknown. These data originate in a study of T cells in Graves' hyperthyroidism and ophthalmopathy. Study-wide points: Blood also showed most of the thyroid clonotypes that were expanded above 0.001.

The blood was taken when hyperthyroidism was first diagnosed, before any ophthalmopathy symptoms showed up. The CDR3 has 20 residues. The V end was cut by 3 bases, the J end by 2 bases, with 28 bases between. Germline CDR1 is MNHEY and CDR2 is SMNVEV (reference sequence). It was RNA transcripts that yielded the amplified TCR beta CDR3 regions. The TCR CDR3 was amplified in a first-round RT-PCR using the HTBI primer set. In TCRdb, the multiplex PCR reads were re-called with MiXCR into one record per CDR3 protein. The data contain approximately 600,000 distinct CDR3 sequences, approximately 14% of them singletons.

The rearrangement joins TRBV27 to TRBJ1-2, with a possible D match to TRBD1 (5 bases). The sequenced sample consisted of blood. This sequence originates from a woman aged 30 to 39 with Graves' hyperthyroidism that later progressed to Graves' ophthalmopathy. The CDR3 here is CASSFRLTERRGEANYGYTF. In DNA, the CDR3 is TGTGCCAGCAGTTTCCGACTAACCGAGAGGCGGGGGGAGGCAAACTATGGCTACACCTTC.